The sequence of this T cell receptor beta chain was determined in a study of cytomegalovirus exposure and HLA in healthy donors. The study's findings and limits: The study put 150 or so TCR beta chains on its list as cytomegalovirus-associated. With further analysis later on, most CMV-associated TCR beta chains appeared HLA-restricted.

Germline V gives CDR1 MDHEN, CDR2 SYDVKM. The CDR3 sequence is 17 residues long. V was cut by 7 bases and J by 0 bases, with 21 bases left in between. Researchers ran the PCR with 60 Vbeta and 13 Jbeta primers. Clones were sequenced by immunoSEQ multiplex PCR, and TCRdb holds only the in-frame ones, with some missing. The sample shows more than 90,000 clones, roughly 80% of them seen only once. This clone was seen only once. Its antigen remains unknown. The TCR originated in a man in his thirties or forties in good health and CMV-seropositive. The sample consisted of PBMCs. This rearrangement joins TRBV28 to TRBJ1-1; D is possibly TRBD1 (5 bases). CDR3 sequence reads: CASTPIAGRVMNTEAFF. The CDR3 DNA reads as TGTGCCAGCACCCCCATAGCCGGCAGGGTAATGAACACTGAAGCTTTCTTT.